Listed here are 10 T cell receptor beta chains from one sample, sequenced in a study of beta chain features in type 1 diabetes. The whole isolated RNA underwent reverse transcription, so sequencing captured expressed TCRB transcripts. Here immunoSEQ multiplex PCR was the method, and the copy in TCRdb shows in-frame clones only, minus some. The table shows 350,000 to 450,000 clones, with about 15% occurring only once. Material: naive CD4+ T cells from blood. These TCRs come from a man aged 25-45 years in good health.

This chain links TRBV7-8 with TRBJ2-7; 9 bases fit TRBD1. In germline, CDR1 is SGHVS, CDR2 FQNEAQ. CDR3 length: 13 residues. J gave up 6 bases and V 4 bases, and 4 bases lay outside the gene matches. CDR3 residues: CASSSGTGSEQYF. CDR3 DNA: TGTGCCAGCAGCTCCGGGACAGGGTCCGAGCAGTACTTC.

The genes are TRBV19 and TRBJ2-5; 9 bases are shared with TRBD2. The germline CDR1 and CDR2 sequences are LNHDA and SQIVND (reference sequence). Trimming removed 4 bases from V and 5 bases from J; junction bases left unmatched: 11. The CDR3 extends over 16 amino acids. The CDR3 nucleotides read TGTGCCAGTAGTAGGACTAGCGAATTTCAGTGGGAGACCCAGTACTTC. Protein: CASSRTSEFQWETQYF. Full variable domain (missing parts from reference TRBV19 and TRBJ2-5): DGGITQSPKYLFRKEGQNVTLSCEQNLNHDAMYWYRQDPGQGLRLIYYSQIVNDFQKGDIAEGYSVSREKKESFPLTVTSAQKNPTAFYLCASSRTSEFQWETQYFGPGTRLLVL.

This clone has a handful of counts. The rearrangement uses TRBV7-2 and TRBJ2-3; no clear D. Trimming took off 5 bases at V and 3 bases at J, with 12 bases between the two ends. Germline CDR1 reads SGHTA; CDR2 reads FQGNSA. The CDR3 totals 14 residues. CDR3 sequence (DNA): TGTGCCAGCAGCCCAGAGGTTCGGACAGATACGCAGTATTTT. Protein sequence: CASSPEVRTDTQYF. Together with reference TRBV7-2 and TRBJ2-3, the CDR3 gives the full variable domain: GAGVSQSPSNKVTEKGKDVELRCDPISGHTALYWYRQSLGQGLEFLIYFQGNSAPDKSGLPSDRFSAERTGGSVSTLTIQRTQQEDSAVYLCASSPEVRTDTQYFGPGTRLTVL.

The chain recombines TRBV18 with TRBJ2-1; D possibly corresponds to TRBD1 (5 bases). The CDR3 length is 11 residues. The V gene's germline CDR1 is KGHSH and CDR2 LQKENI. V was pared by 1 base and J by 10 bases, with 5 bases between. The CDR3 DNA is TGTGCCAGCTCACCACAGGGGGAGCAGTTCTTC. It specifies CASSPQGEQFF.

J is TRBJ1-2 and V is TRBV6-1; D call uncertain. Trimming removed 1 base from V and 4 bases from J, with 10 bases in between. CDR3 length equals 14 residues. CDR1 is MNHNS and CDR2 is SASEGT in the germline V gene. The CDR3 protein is CASSEGGYIYGYTF. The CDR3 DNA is TGTGCCAGCAGTGAAGGCGGGTATATCTATGGCTACACCTTC.

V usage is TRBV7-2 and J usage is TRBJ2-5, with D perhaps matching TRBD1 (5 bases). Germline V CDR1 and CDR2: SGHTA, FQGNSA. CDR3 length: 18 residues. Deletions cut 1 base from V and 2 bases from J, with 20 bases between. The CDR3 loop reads CASSLVPQGMGKQETQYF. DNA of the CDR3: TGTGCCAGCAGCTTAGTTCCCCAGGGAATGGGGAAACAAGAGACCCAGTACTTC.

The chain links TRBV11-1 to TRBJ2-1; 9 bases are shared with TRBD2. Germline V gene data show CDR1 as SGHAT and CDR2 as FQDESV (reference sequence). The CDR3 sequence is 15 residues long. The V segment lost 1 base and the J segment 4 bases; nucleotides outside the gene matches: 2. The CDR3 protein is CASSLELAGYNEQFF. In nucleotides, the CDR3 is TGTGCCAGCAGCTTAGAACTAGCGGGTTACAATGAGCAGTTCTTC.

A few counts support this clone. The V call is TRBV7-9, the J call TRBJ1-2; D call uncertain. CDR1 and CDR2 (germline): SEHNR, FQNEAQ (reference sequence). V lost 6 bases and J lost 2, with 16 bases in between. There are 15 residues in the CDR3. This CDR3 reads CASSKSSMGNYGYTF. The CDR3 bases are TGTGCCAGCAGTAAGAGCTCGATGGGGAACTATGGCTACACCTTC.

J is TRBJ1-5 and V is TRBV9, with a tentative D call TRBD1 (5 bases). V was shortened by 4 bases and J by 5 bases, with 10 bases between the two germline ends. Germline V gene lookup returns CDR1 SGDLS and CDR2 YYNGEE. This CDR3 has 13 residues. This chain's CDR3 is CASSPAGYQPQHF. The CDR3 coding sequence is TGTGCCAGCAGCCCTGCAGGGTATCAGCCCCAGCATTTT. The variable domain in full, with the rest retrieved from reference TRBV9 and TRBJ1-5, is DSGVTQTPKHLITATGQRVTLRCSPRSGDLSVYWYQQSLDQGLQFLIQYYNGEERAKGNILERFSAQQFPDLHSELNLSSLELGDSALYFCASSPAGYQPQHFGDGTRLSIL.

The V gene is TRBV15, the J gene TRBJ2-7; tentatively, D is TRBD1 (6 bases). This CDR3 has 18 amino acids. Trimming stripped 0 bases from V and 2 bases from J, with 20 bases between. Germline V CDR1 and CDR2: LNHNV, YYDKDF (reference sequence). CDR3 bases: TGTGCCACCAGCAGAGAAAGATATGGCAGGGACATGACCTACGAGCAGTACGTC. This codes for CATSRERYGRDMTYEQYV.